The 7 T cell receptor beta chains presented below share a single source sample, sequenced in a study of T cell changes during pregnancy in multiple sclerosis. Assay: immunoSEQ multiplex PCR; the TCRdb copy retains only in-frame clones and omits some. The sample lists about 75,000 clones, roughly 94% occurring once. The starting material was CD4+ T cells from peripheral blood mononuclear cells, obtained after pregnancy. These TCRs come from a female donor with multiple sclerosis, enrolled in a pregnancy study.

The V call is TRBV28, the J call TRBJ1-5; 9 bases align to TRBD1. Germline CDR1 reads MDHEN; CDR2 reads SYDVKM. CDR3 size: 16 residues. The ends lost 6 bases at V and 2 bases at J; junction bases unmatched: 8. CDR3 sequence reads: CASRRTGGIGNQPQHF. The CDR3 coding sequence is TGTGCCAGCAGGCGAACAGGGGGCATTGGCAATCAGCCCCAGCATTTT.

This chain links TRBV5-1 with TRBJ2-1; D gene uncertain. Deletions cut 1 base from V and 7 bases from J, with 6 bases between. From germline, CDR1 is SGHRS and CDR2 YFSETQ. The CDR3 is made up of 12 amino acids. The CDR3 loop reads CASSLLRNEQFF. The CDR3 DNA reads TGCGCCAGCAGCTTGCTCAGAAATGAGCAGTTCTTC.

The chain carries TRBV19 and TRBJ2-4; 7 bases agree with TRBD2. V dropped 3 bases and J dropped 1; count of bases not matched to a gene: 6. The CDR3 extends over 16 amino acids. Germline assignment: CDR1 LNHDA and CDR2 SQIVND (reference sequence). CDR3 amino acids: CASSMGGVRAKNIQYF. The CDR3 DNA is TGTGCCAGTAGTATGGGGGGGGTCCGGGCCAAAAACATTCAGTACTTC.

V gene TRBV11-2 combines with J gene TRBJ1-1, with D perhaps TRBD1 (5 bases). Trimming pared 1 base from V and 5 bases from J, leaving 11 bases between. Germline V gives CDR1 SGHAT, CDR2 FQNNGV. CDR3 length: 14 residues. CDR3 sequence (DNA): TGTGCCAGCAGCTTAGTCGCAGGGAGGACTGAAGCTTTCTTT. Amino acid sequence: CASSLVAGRTEAFF.

The chain employs TRBV28 and TRBJ2-1; tentative D call: TRBD2 (6 bases). The CDR3 extends over 18 amino acids. Between the trimmed V and J ends, which lost 3 bases and 2 bases, there was a span of 20 bases. The germline CDR1 and CDR2 sequences are MDHEN and SYDVKM. In nucleotides, the CDR3 is TGTGCCAGCAGTTTTTCTGGGGTACTAGCCCACACCTACAATGAGCAGTTCTTC. As protein: CASSFSGVLAHTYNEQFF. The full variable domain, in which reference TRBV28 and TRBJ2-1 provide the parts outside the CDR3, is DVKVTQSSRYLVKRTGEKVFLECVQDMDHENMFWYRQDPGLGLRLIYFSYDVKMKEKGDIPEGYSVSREKKERFSLILESASTNQTSMYLCASSFSGVLAHTYNEQFFGPGTRLTVL.

J is TRBJ1-1 and V is TRBV30; TRBD1 aligns across 7 bases. V gave up 8 bases and J gave up 0 bases; unmatched junction bases: 6. This CDR3 contains 13 residues. The V gene's germline CDR1 is GTSNPN and CDR2 SVGIG (reference sequence). CDR3 sequence: CAGTGQLNTEAFF. CDR3 bases: TGTGCCGGTACGGGACAGTTGAACACTGAAGCTTTCTTT.

This clone was counted once. The chain carries TRBV29-1 and TRBJ2-7, with a tentative D call TRBD2 (7 bases). Between the trimmed V and J ends, which lost 7 bases and 4 bases, there was a span of 14 bases. In germline, CDR1 is SQVTM, CDR2 ANQGSEA. This CDR3 has 12 residues. The CDR3 DNA is TGCAGCGGCACACGGGGGGCTTACGAGCAGTACTTC. Translating gives CSGTRGAYEQYF.